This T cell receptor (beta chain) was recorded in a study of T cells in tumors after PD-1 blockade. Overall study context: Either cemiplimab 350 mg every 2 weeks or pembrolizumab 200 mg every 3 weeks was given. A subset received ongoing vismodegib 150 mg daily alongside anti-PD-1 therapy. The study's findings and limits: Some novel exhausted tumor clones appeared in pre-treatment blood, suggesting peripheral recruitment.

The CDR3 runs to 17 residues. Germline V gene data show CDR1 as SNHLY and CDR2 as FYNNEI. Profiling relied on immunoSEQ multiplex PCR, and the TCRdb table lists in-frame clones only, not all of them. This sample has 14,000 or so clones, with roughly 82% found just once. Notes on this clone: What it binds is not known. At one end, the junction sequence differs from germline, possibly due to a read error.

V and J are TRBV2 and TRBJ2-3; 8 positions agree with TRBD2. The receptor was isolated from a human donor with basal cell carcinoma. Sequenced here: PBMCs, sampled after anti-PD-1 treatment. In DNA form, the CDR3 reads TGTGCCGGCAGTGGCCCCCGAGCGGGAGCGGGCACAGATACGCAGTATTTT. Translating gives CAGSGPRAGAGTDTQYF.